This TCR beta chain was recovered during a study of cytomegalovirus exposure and HLA in healthy donors. General study findings and limits: A link between a missense DCLRE1C variant and TCR beta V- and J-gene trimming emerged from a later analysis.

The V and J ends lost 3 bases and 2 bases, in that order; junction bases with no gene match: 2. The CDR3 extends over 16 amino acids. CDR1 is SGHVS, CDR2 FNYEAQ, per germline. Comment on this clone: What it binds is unknown.

PCR involved 60 Vbeta and 13 Jbeta primers. Clones were read by immunoSEQ multiplex PCR, and TCRdb kept only the in-frame ones, dropping some. The sample gives about 59,000 clones, 75% to 85% of which show up once; 1.6% is in the top ten. Donors showed nominal health when sampled, although they likely had unrecorded immune exposures. The chain links TRBV7-6 to TRBJ2-2; 11 positions match TRBD2. This sequence originates from a human donor in good health. What was sequenced was PBMCs. The CDR3 here is CASSFGTSGNTGELFF. CDR3 nucleotide sequence: TGTGCCAGCAGCTTTGGGACTAGCGGTAACACCGGGGAGCTGTTTTTT. Full variable domain (missing parts from reference TRBV7-6 and TRBJ2-2): GAGVSQSPRYKVTKRGQDVALRCDPISGHVSLYWYRQALGQGPEFLTYFNYEAQQDKSGLPNDRFSAERPEGSISTLTIQRTEQRDSAMYRCASSFGTSGNTGELFFGEGSRLTVL.